This TCR beta chain was sequenced in a study of neurological immune-mediated disorders. TCRdb re-analysed the 5' RACE reads in MiXCR, keeping a single row per CDR3 protein. The data show tens of thousands of distinct CDR3 sequences, approximately 17% seen once. Trimming stripped 4 bases from V and 6 bases from J, with 13 bases between. CDR1 and CDR2 from the germline V gene are SGHKS and YYEKEE (reference sequence). The CDR3 runs to 14 residues. By share, this clonotype ranks as medium-sized. Specimen: PBMCs. This sequence joins TRBV5-5 and TRBJ2-2, with TRBD2 as a possible D gene (5 bases). The receptor was derived from a middle-aged woman in good health. Here the CDR3 DNA reads TGTGCCAGCAGCCCGAGATTCGGGGCCGGGGAGCTGTTTTTT. This translates into CASSPRFGAGELFF.